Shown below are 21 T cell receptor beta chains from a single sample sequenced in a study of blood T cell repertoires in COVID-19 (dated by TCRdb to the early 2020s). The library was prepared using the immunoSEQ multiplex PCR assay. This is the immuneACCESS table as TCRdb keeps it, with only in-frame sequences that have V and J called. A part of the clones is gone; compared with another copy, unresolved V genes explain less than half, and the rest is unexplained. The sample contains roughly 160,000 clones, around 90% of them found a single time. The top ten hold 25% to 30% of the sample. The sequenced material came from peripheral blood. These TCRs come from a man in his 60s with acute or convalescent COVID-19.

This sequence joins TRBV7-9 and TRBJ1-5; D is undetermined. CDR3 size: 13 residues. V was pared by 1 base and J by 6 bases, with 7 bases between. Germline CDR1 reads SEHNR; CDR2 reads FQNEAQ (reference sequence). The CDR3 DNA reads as TGTGCCAGCAGCTTAGACGGGAGTCAGCCCCAGCATTTT. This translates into CASSLDGSQPQHF.

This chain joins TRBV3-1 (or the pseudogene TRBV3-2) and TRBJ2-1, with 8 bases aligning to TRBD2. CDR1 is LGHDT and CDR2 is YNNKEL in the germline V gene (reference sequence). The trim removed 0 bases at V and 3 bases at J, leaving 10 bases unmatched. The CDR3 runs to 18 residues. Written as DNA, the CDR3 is TGTGCCAGCAGCCAAGATCAGGGTAGCGGGACTAGCTACAATGAGCAGTTCTTC. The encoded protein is CASSQDQGSGTSYNEQFF.

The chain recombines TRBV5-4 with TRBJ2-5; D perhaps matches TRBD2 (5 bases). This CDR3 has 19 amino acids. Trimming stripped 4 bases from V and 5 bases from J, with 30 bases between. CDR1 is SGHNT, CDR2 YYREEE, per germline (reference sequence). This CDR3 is CASSRSIGIQGYREETQYF. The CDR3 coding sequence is TGTGCCAGCAGCCGTTCGATAGGGATCCAAGGGTATAGGGAGGAGACCCAGTACTTC.

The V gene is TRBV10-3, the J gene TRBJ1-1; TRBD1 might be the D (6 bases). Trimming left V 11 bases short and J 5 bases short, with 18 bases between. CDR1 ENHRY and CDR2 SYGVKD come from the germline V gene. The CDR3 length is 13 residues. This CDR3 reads CAARGGLGTEAFF. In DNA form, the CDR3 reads TGTGCCGCCCGAGGGGGTCTGGGTACTGAAGCTTTCTTT.

The CDR3 DNA is TGTGCCAGCAGATACGATACGGGACTATCGAGCTCCTACAATGAGCAGTTCTTC. Protein sequence: CASRYDTGLSSSYNEQFF. The chain combines TRBV5-4 with TRBJ2-1; 7 bases line up with TRBD2. This CDR3 is 18 amino acids long. Germline-derived CDR1 and CDR2 are SGHNT and YYREEE (reference sequence). With V trimmed by 5 bases and J by 0 bases, 14 bases remained unmatched.

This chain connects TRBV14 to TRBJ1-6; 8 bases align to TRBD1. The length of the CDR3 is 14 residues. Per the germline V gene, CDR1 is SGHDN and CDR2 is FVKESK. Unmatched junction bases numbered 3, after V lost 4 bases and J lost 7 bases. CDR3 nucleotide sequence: TGTGCCAGCAGCCCTCGGGACAGGAATTCACCCCTCCACTTT. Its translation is CASSPRDRNSPLHF. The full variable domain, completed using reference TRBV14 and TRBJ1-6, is EAGVTQFPSHSVIEKGQTVTLRCDPISGHDNLYWYRRVMGKEIKFLLHFVKESKQDESGMPNNRFLAERTGGTYSTLKVQPAELEDSGVYFCASSPRDRNSPLHFGNGTRLTVT.

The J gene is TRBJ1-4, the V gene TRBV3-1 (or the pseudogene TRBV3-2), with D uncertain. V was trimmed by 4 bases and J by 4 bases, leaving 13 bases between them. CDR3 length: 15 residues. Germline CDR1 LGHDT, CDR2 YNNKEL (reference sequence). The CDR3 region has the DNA TGTGCCAGCAGCCCGCGCGGGGAGGATAATGAAAAACTGTTTTTT. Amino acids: CASSPRGEDNEKLFF.

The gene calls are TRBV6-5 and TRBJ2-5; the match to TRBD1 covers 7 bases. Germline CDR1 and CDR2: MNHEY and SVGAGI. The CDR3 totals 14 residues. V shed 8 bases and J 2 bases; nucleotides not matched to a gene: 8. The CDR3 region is CASERDSLQETQYF. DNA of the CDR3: TGTGCCAGCGAGAGGGACAGCCTTCAAGAGACCCAGTACTTC.

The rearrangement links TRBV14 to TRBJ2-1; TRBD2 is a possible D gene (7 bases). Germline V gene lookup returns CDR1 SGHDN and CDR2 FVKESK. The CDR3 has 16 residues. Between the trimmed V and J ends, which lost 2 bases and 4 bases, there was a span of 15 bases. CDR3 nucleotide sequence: TGTGCCAGCAGCCAACTTATGGGAGGGGGTTACAATGAGCAGTTCTTC. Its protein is CASSQLMGGGYNEQFF. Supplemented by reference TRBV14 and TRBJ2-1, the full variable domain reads EAGVTQFPSHSVIEKGQTVTLRCDPISGHDNLYWYRRVMGKEIKFLLHFVKESKQDESGMPNNRFLAERTGGTYSTLKVQPAELEDSGVYFCASSQLMGGGYNEQFFGPGTRLTVL.

The CDR3 region has the DNA TGTGCCAGCAGCGCCCGGGGGGTTGACACCGGGGAGCTGTTTTTT. Protein sequence: CASSARGVDTGELFF. The chain joins TRBV9 to TRBJ2-2; TRBD2 matches 7 bases. The V and J ends lost 3 bases and 3 bases, in that order; junction bases with no gene match: 5. Germline assignment: CDR1 SGDLS and CDR2 YYNGEE. This CDR3 comprises 15 residues.

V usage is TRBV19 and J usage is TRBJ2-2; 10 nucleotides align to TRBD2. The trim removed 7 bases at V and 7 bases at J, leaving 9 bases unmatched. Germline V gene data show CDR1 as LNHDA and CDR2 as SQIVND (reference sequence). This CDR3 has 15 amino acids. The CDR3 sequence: CASKGTSVGSGELFF. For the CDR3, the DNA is TGTGCCAGTAAAGGGACTAGCGTTGGAAGCGGGGAGCTGTTTTTT. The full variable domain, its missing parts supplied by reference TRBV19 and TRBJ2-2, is DGGITQSPKYLFRKEGQNVTLSCEQNLNHDAMYWYRQDPGQGLRLIYYSQIVNDFQKGDIAEGYSVSREKKESFPLTVTSAQKNPTAFYLCASKGTSVGSGELFFGEGSRLTVL.

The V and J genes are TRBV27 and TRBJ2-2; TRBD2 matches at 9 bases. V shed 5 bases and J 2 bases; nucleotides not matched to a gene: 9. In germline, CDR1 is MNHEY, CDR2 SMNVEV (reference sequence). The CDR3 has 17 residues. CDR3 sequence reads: CASSTLLAGVNTGELFF. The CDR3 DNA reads TGTGCCAGCAGTACCCTACTAGCGGGTGTAAACACCGGGGAGCTGTTTTTT.

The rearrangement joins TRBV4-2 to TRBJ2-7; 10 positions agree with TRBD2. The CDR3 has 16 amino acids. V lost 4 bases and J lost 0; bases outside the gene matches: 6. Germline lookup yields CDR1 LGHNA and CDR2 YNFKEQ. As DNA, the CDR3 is TGTGCCAGCAGCCCTGGACTAGCGGACAACTCCTACGAGCAGTACTTC. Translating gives CASSPGLADNSYEQYF.

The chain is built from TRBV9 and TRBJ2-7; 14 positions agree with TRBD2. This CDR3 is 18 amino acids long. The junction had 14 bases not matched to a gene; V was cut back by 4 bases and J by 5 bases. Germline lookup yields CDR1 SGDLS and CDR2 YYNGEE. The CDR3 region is CASSPGGTSGRAGDEQYF. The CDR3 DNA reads TGTGCCAGCAGCCCAGGGGGGACTAGCGGGAGAGCTGGGGACGAGCAGTACTTC. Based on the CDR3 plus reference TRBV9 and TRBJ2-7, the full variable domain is DSGVTQTPKHLITATGQRVTLRCSPRSGDLSVYWYQQSLDQGLQFLIQYYNGEERAKGNILERFSAQQFPDLHSELNLSSLELGDSALYFCASSPGGTSGRAGDEQYFGPGTRLTVT.

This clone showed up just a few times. This CDR3 reads CATSDLAGRNGYTF. CDR3 sequence (DNA): TGTGCCACCAGTGATTTGGCGGGACGCAATGGCTACACCTTC. This chain uses TRBV24-1 with TRBJ1-2, with D possibly being TRBD1 (5 bases). The V end lost 0 bases, the J end lost 6 bases, and 10 bases lay between the germline ends. The CDR3 consists of 14 residues. Germline V gene data show CDR1 as KGHDR and CDR2 as SFDVKD.

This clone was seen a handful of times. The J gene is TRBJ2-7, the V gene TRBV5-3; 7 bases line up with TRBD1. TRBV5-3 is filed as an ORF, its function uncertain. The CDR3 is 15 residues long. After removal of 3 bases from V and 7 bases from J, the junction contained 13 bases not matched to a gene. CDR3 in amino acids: CARSSCGATGKEQYV. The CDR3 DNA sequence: TGTGCCAGAAGCTCCTGTGGGGCGACAGGGAAAGAGCAGTACGTC.

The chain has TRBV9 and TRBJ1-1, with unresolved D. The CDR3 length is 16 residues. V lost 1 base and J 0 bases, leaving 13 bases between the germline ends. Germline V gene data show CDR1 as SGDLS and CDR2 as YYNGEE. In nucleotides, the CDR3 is TGTGCCAGCAGCGTATACAACACCCGTATGAACACTGAAGCTTTCTTT. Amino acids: CASSVYNTRMNTEAFF.

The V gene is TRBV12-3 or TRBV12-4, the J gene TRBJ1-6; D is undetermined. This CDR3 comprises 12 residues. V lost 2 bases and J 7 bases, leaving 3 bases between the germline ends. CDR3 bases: TGTGCCAGCAGTTTACGGAATTCACCCCTCCACTTT. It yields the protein CASSLRNSPLHF.

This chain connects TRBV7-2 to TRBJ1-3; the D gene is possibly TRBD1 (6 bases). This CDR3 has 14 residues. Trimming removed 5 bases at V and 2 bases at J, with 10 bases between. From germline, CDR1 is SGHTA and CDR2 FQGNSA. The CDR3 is CASSLGTTGNTIYF. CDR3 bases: TGTGCCAGCAGCCTAGGGACAACTGGAAACACCATATATTTT.

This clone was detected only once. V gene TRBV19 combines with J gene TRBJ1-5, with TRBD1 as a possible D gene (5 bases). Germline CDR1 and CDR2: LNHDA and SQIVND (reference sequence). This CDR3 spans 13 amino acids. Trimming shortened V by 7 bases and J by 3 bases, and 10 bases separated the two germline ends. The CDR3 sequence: CASISGLNQPQHF. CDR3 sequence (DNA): TGTGCCAGTATTTCAGGGCTCAATCAGCCCCAGCATTTT.

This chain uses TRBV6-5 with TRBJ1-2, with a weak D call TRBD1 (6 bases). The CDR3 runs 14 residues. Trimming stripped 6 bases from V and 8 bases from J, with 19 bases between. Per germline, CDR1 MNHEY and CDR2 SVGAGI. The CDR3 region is CASSGLGGIGGYTF. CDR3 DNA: TGTGCCAGCAGCGGGCTAGGGGGAATCGGCGGCTACACCTTC.